This entry features one T cell receptor beta chain sequence. These data come from a study of blood T cell repertoires in COVID-19. Study members were between roughly 18 and 100 years old and lived in approximately 25 US regions. Participants had their cohort set by participant-reported clinical history. V was trimmed by 3 bases and J by 3 bases, leaving 6 bases between them. The CDR3 runs 12 residues. Original methodology: It was from reference gene primer amplification that nucleated cell counts were estimated. Assay used: immunoSEQ multiplex PCR; TCRdb lists only in-frame clones, some missing. V, J and clone size were drawn from that table, and D and trimming were deduced from the DNA. The table lists hundreds of thousands of clones, roughly nine tenths of them singletons.

V is TRBV12-3 or TRBV12-4 and J is TRBJ2-7; D uncertain. The TCR originated in a woman in her forties or fifties who had recovered from COVID-19. The sequenced material came from PBMCs or T cells enriched from blood (not recorded which). CDR3 DNA: TGTGCCAGCAGTTTTGAGAACTACGAGCAGTACTTC. This encodes CASSFENYEQYF.